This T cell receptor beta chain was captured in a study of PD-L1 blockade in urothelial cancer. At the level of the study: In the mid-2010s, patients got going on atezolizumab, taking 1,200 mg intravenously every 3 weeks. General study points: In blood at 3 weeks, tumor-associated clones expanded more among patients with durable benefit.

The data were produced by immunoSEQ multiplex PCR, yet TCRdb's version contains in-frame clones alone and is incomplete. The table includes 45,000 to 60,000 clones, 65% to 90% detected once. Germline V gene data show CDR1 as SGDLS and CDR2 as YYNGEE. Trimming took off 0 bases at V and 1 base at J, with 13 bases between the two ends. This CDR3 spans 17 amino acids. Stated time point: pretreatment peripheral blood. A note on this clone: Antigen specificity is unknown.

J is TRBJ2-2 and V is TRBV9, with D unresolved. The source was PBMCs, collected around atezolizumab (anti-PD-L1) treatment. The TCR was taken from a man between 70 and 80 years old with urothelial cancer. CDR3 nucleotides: TGTGCCAGCAGCGTAGTATCCAAACGCGGGAACACCGGGGAGCTGTTTTTT. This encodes CASSVVSKRGNTGELFF. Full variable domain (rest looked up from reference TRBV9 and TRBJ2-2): DSGVTQTPKHLITATGQRVTLRCSPRSGDLSVYWYQQSLDQGLQFLIQYYNGEERAKGNILERFSAQQFPDLHSELNLSSLELGDSALYFCASSVVSKRGNTGELFFGEGSRLTVL.